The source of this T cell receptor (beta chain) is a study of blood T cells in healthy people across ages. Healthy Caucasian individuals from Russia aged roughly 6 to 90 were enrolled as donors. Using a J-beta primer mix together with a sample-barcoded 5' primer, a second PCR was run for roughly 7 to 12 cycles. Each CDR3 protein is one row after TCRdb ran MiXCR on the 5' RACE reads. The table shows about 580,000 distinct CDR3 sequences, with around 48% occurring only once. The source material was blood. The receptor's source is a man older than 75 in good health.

CDR3 bases: TGCAGTGCCCCCGGGGAGCGGGAGGGCCGAGATACGCAGTATTTT. Its protein product is CSAPGEREGRDTQYF. This chain joins TRBV20-1 and TRBJ2-3; 10 bases map to TRBD2. Germline CDR1 and CDR2: DFQATT and SNEGSKA (reference sequence). The CDR3 totals 15 residues. V dropped 6 bases and J dropped 5; count of bases not matched to a gene: 11.